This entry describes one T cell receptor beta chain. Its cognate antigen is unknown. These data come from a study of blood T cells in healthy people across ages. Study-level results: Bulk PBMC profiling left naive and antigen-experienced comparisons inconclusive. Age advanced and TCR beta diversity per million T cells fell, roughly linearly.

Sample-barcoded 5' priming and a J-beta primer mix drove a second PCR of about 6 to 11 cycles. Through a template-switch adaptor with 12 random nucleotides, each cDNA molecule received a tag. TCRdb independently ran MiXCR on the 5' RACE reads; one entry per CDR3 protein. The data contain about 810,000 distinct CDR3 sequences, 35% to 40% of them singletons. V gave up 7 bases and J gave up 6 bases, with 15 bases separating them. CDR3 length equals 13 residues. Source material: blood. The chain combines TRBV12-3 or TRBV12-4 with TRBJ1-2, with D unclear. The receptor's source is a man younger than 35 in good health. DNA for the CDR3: TGTGCCAGCACCCCGGACGGGAACGATGGCTACACCTTC. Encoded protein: CASTPDGNDGYTF.